A selection of T cell receptor beta chains follows, all from one sample in a study of T cell repertoires in cytomegalovirus infection. One entry per CDR3 protein, called by TCRdb with MiXCR from the reads. Among about 140,000 distinct CDR3 sequences listed, approximately 5.9% were seen once. The sample taken for sequencing was PBMCs. The receptors stem from a human donor in good health (CMV status not recorded). Some clones in this sample may be carry-over from other donors' samples. Both conserved end residues are part of each CDR3. Fields, in order: D gene, V gene, J gene, clone size, CDR3 protein, CDR3 DNA. The D gene is left open where the match is weak. The size entry is marked missing in some rows and otherwise reads once, few, many or a size class.

TRBD1	TRBV27	TRBJ2-1	few	CASSLTGDPYNEQFF	TGTGCCAGCAGTTTGACAGGGGACCCTTACAATGAGCAGTTCTTC
-	TRBV7-2	TRBJ2-2	many	CASSLYSANTGELFF	TGTGCCAGCAGCTTATATAGCGCGAACACCGGGGAGCTGTTTTTT
-	TRBV7-2	TRBJ1-1	many	CANSLQGNTEAFF	TGTGCCAACAGCTTACAGGGGAACACTGAAGCTTTCTTT
TRBD1	TRBV10-3	TRBJ2-7	many	CAITSPDRGYEQYF	TGTGCCATCACCTCTCCGGACAGGGGCTACGAGCAGTACTTC
TRBD1	TRBV7-6	TRBJ2-1	many	CAPTGQGAIWYEFF	TGTGCCCCAACGGGGCAGGGGGCAATCTGGTACGAGTTCTTC
-	TRBV7-2	TRBJ1-2	few	CASSLVAYGYTF	TGTGCCAGCAGCTTAGTTGCGTACGGCTACACCTTC
-	TRBV14	TRBJ2-1	many	CASSQDGVQGLVFNEQFF	TGTGCCAGCAGCCAAGATGGTGTGCAGGGGCTGGTGTTCAATGAGCAGTTCTTC
-	TRBV7-9	TRBJ2-5	few	CASSSRVGSVTQYF	TGTGCCAGCAGCTCCAGGGTGGGGTCGGTGACCCAGTACTTC
TRBD2	TRBV12-3/TRBV12-4	TRBJ2-1	-	CASSGSGDFYNEQFF	TGTGCCAGCAGCGGTAGCGGGGACTTCTACAATGAGCAGTTCTTC
TRBD1	TRBV7-2	TRBJ1-1	many	CASSLEPGGENTEAFF	TGTGCCAGCAGCTTAGAGCCAGGGGGCGAGAACACTGAAGCTTTCTTT
-	TRBV29-1	TRBJ2-2	many	CSVETGLGTGELFF	TGCAGCGTTGAAACAGGGTTGGGGACCGGGGAGCTGTTTTTT
-	TRBV20-1	TRBJ1-1	many	CSASVISMNTEAFF	TGCAGTGCCTCAGTTATTAGCATGAACACTGAAGCTTTCTTT
-	TRBV5-6	TRBJ1-1	many	CASSFSGTGNTEAFF	TGTGCCAGCAGCTTCTCCGGGACGGGGAACACTGAAGCTTTCTTT
-	TRBV28	TRBJ2-1	many	CASSLRAGRSSYNEQFF	TGTGCCAGCAGTTTGCGGGCGGGCAGAAGCTCCTACAATGAGCAGTTCTTC
-	TRBV5-1	TRBJ1-4	few	CASSYGGLTSSYEKLFF	TGCGCCAGCAGCTACGGGGGACTGACCTCGTCTTATGAAAAACTGTTTTTT
TRBD1	TRBV7-2	TRBJ1-5	many	CASSLADRGSQPQHF	TGTGCCAGCAGCTTAGCAGACAGGGGGTCTCAGCCCCAGCATTTT
-	TRBV5-1	TRBJ1-1	many	CASSEVQGPNTEAFF	TGCGCCAGCAGCGAGGTACAGGGCCCGAACACTGAAGCTTTCTTT
-	TRBV28	TRBJ1-5	many	CASTESSQPQHF	TGTGCCAGCACTGAATCTAGCCAGCCCCAGCATTTT
TRBD1	TRBV3-1	TRBJ2-7	-	CASSRTGTGSWEQYF	TGTGCCAGCAGCCGTACCGGGACAGGGTCTTGGGAGCAGTACTTC
-	TRBV7-2	TRBJ2-7	many	CASSLNPGVAGGIKYF	-
-	TRBV7-2	TRBJ2-3	many	CASSGYGLAKDTQYF	TGTGCCAGCAGCGGTTATGGGCTAGCGAAAGATACGCAGTATTTT
-	TRBV6-1	TRBJ2-1	-	CASSEALRGGEQFF	TGTGCCAGCAGTGAAGCGCTACGTGGTGGTGAGCAGTTCTTC
-	TRBV5-8	TRBJ2-7	-	CASSSRASLSQIYEQYF	TGTGCCAGCAGCTCCCGAGCCTCCCTTTCGCAAATCTACGAGCAGTACTTC
-	TRBV11-1	TRBJ2-1	many	CASSFARATYNEQFF	TGTGCCAGCAGCTTCGCCAGGGCTACCTACAATGAGCAGTTCTTC
-	TRBV7-8	TRBJ1-4	many	CASSSVLEKLFF	TGTGCCAGCAGCTCCGTCTTGGAAAAACTGTTTTTT
TRBD1	TRBV6-6	TRBJ1-5	few	CASSYWTGGNQPQHF	TGTGCCAGCAGTTATTGGACAGGTGGAAATCAGCCCCAGCATTTT
TRBD1	TRBV7-9	TRBJ1-2	many	CASSTEAGGPYGYTF	TGTGCCAGCAGCACAGAGGCAGGGGGACCCTATGGCTACACCTTC
-	TRBV20-1	TRBJ1-5	few	CSARVMNSNQPQHF	TGCAGTGCTAGGGTGATGAACTCCAATCAGCCCCAGCATTTT
TRBD1	TRBV7-8	TRBJ2-1	many	CASSPTGGYYNEQFF	TGTGCCAGCAGCCCTACAGGGGGGTACTACAATGAGCAGTTCTTC
-	TRBV7-2	TRBJ2-7	many	CASSSPLGEQYF	TGTGCCAGCAGCTCGCCCCTTGGCGAGCAGTACTTC
TRBD1	TRBV7-2	TRBJ1-5	many	CASSSTGNDNQPQHF	TGTGCCAGCAGCTCGACAGGGAATGACAATCAGCCCCAGCATTTT
-	TRBV29-1	TRBJ1-1	many	CSVTGTWDWEAFF	TGCAGCGTGACAGGAACTTGGGATTGGGAAGCTTTCTTT
TRBD1	TRBV5-1	TRBJ1-4	many	CASSLSGQGNNEKLFF	TGCGCCAGCAGCTTGTCTGGACAGGGGAATAATGAAAAACTGTTTTTT
-	TRBV2	TRBJ1-5	many	CASSEGVGNQPQHF	TGTGCCAGCAGTGAGGGTGTAGGCAATCAGCCCCAGCATTTT
-	TRBV15	TRBJ2-7	many	CATSRVAQVNSYEQYF	TGTGCCACCAGCAGAGTAGCCCAGGTGAACTCCTACGAGCAGTACTTC
-	TRBV6-5	TRBJ1-6	-	CASYGLAGNSPLHF	TGTGCCAGCTACGGACTAGCGGGCAATTCACCCCTCCACTTT
-	TRBV7-9	TRBJ1-1	many	CASSFGDGEAFF	TGTGCCAGCAGCTTCGGGGATGGCGAAGCTTTCTTT
-	TRBV7-2	TRBJ1-6	-	CASSLGGVILDSPLHF	TGTGCCAGCAGCTTAGGCGGGGTTATCTTAGATTCACCCCTCCACTTT
TRBD1	TRBV12-3/TRBV12-4	TRBJ1-2	many	CASSLSQGAGGGYTF	TGTGCCAGCAGTCTGTCTCAGGGGGCTGGCGGTGGCTACACCTTC
-	TRBV5-4	TRBJ2-5	many	CASSLGLYQETQYF	TGTGCCAGCAGCTTGGGACTGTACCAAGAGACCCAGTACTTC
-	TRBV7-9	TRBJ2-3	many	CASSLQGPPDTQYF	TGTGCCAGCAGCTTACAGGGTCCTCCAGATACGCAGTATTTT
TRBD2	TRBV7-2	TRBJ2-7	-	CASSISGASSYEQYF	TGTGCCAGCAGCATTAGCGGGGCGAGCTCCTACGAGCAGTACTTC
TRBD2	TRBV7-2	TRBJ2-3	-	CASSFPIAGTTDTQYF	TGTGCCAGCAGCTTCCCAATAGCGGGAACCACAGATACGCAGTATTTT
-	TRBV10-1	TRBJ2-2	many	CASSEWGDTGELFF	TGCGCCAGCAGTGAGTGGGGGGACACCGGGGAGCTGTTTTTT
-	TRBV9	TRBJ1-2	-	CASSVGKTSLGGYTF	TGTGCCAGCAGCGTAGGGAAGACAAGTCTAGGTGGCTACACCTTC
-	TRBV12-3/TRBV12-4	TRBJ2-3	many	CASSRLRGLTDTQYF	TGTGCCAGCAGTCGGCTGCGGGGACTCACAGATACGCAGTATTTT
TRBD1	TRBV12-3/TRBV12-4	TRBJ1-2	many	CASSLFSGGYGYTF	TGTGCCAGCAGTTTATTTTCAGGGGGTTATGGCTACACCTTC
TRBD2	TRBV9	TRBJ2-7	few	CASSVGLAAEQYF	TGTGCCAGCAGCGTGGGACTAGCGGCCGAGCAGTACTTC
-	TRBV27	TRBJ2-7	-	CAGSSSGSYYEQYF	TGTGCCGGCAGTTCGTCCGGTAGTTACTACGAGCAGTACTTC
-	TRBV7-6	TRBJ2-5	many	CASSLGTRETQYF	TGTGCCAGCAGCTTGGGGACCCGGGAGACCCAGTACTTC
-	TRBV7-2	TRBJ1-2	many	CASSSAVTDHYGYTF	TGTGCCAGCAGCTCAGCGGTTACAGATCACTATGGCTACACCTTC
-	TRBV7-2	TRBJ1-1	few	CASSLPPVGFAFF	TGTGCCAGCAGCTTGCCCCCCGTGGGTTTCGCTTTCTTT
-	TRBV3-1	TRBJ1-1	many	CASSRRGNTEAFF	TGTGCCAGCAGCCGGCGAGGTAACACTGAAGCTTTCTTT
TRBD2	TRBV29-1	TRBJ2-1	few	CSVETSGGYNEQFF	TGCAGCGTAGAGACTAGCGGGGGCTACAATGAGCAGTTCTTC
-	TRBV29-1	TRBJ2-4	few	CSVEGGNIQYF	TGCAGCGTTGAGGGGGGAAACATTCAGTACTTC
-	TRBV11-1	TRBJ1-6	many	CASSLGGDSPLHF	TGTGCCAGCAGCTTAGGGGGAGATTCACCCCTCCACTTT
TRBD2	TRBV5-5	TRBJ2-1	many	CASSLGLAVYNEQFF	TGTGCCAGCAGCTTGGGACTAGCGGTCTACAATGAGCAGTTCTTC